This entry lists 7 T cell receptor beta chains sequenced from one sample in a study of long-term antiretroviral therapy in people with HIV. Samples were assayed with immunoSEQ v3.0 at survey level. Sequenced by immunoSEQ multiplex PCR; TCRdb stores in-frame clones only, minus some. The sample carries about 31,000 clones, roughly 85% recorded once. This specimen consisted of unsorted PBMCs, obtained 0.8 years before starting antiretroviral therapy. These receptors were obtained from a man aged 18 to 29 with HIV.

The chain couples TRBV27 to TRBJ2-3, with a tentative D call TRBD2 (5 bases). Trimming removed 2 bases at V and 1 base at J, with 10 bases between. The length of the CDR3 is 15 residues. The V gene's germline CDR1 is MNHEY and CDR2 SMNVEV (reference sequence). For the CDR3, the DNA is TGTGCCAGCAGTTTAGGAGGCCCACGCACAGATACGCAGTATTTT. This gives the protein CASSLGGPRTDTQYF.

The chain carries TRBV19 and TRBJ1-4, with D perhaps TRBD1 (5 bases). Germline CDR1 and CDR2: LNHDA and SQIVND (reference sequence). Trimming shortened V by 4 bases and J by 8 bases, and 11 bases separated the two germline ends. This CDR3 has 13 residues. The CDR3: CASSNRRIEKLFF. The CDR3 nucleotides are TGTGCCAGTAGTAACAGGAGGATCGAAAAACTGTTTTTT. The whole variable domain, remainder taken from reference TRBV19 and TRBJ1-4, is DGGITQSPKYLFRKEGQNVTLSCEQNLNHDAMYWYRQDPGQGLRLIYYSQIVNDFQKGDIAEGYSVSREKKESFPLTVTSAQKNPTAFYLCASSNRRIEKLFFGSGTQLSVL.

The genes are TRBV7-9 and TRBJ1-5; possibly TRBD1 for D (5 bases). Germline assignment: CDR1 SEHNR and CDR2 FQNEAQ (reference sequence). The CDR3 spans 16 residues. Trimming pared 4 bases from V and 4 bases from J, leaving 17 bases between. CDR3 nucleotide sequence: TGTGCCAGCAGCTCCCACGGGGGAGTGGAGAATCAGCCCCAGCATTTT. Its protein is CASSSHGGVENQPQHF.

CDR3 in DNA: TGTGCCAGCAGCCAAGCCGAAAACAGGCCTAGCAATCAGCCCCAGCATTTT. Protein product: CASSQAENRPSNQPQHF. The chain has TRBV14 and TRBJ1-5; TRBD1 is a possible D gene (5 bases). CDR3 length equals 17 residues. CDR1 is SGHDN and CDR2 is FVKESK in the germline V gene. Trimming left V 1 base short and J 0 bases short, with 13 bases between. The entire variable domain, with the rest obtained from reference TRBV14 and TRBJ1-5, is as follows: EAGVTQFPSHSVIEKGQTVTLRCDPISGHDNLYWYRRVMGKEIKFLLHFVKESKQDESGMPNNRFLAERTGGTYSTLKVQPAELEDSGVYFCASSQAENRPSNQPQHFGDGTRLSIL.

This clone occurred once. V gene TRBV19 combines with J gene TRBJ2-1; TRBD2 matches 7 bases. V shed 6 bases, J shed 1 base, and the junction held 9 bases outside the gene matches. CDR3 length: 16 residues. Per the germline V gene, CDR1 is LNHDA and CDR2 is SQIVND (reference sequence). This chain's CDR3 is CASSVGGSLSYNEQFF. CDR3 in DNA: TGTGCCAGTAGCGTCGGCGGGAGTCTTTCCTACAATGAGCAGTTCTTC.

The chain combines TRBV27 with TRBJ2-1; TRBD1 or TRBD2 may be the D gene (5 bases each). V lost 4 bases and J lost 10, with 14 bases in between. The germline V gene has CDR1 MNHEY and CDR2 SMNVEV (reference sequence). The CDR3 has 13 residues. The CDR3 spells CASSSPGEGEQFF. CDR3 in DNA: TGTGCCAGCAGTTCTCCCGGCGAGGGGGAGCAGTTCTTC.

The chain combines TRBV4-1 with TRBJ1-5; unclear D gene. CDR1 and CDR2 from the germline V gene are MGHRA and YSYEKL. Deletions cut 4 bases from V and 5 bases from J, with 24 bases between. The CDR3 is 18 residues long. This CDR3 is CASSPQTGYYEIYQPQHF. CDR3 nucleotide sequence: TGCGCCAGCAGCCCTCAAACTGGGTACTACGAAATATATCAGCCCCAGCATTTT.